The rows below give T cell receptor beta chains drawn from one sample of a study of cytomegalovirus exposure and HLA in healthy donors. Some clones are missing from TCRdb's copy, which holds only in-frame ones; the method was immunoSEQ multiplex PCR. The sample contains more than 150,000 clones, roughly 87% of which appear only once. The source material was PBMCs. Every receptor here comes from a girl under three years old in good health and CMV-seronegative. The CDR3 runs from the conserved cysteine through the conserved F or W. A D gene is named only where the DNA matches it firmly. Clone size appears in some rows only: once, few, many, or a class for an expanded clone.

size	D	V	J	CDR3	DNA
.	TRBD2	TRBV27	TRBJ2-7	CASSLKTSGRAGEQYF	TGTGCCAGCAGTTTAAAGACTAGCGGGAGGGCCGGCGAGCAGTACTTC
.	.	TRBV5-1	TRBJ2-7	CASSYDRNEQYF	TGCGCCAGCAGCTACGACAGAAACGAGCAGTACTTC
.	.	TRBV20-1	TRBJ2-2	CSDDTTGELFF	TGCAGTGATGACACCACCGGGGAGCTGTTTTTT
.	.	TRBV5-1	TRBJ1-2	CASSTEGLSNGYTF	TGCGCCAGCAGCACCGAGGGACTCTCGAATGGCTACACCTTC
.	TRBD2	TRBV29-1	TRBJ2-7	CSVSHQAGLGVGYEQYF	TGCAGCGTATCCCACCAAGCGGGACTCGGAGTGGGTTACGAGCAGTACTTC
.	TRBD1	TRBV5-1	TRBJ2-1	CASSLVVGARDRGAYNEQFF	TGCGCCAGCAGCTTGGTGGTGGGAGCACGGGACAGGGGTGCCTACAATGAGCAGTTCTTC
.	.	TRBV6-1	TRBJ2-3	CASSEVRVPTDTQYF	TGTGCCAGCAGTGAAGTGCGGGTGCCCACAGATACGCAGTATTTT
.	.	TRBV25-1	TRBJ2-7	CASSDPSYEQYF	TGTGCCAGCAGTGACCCCAGCTACGAGCAGTACTTC
once	.	TRBV5-5	TRBJ2-7	CASSLGTVAQGQYF	TGTGCCAGCAGCTTGGGGACAGTCGCCCAGGGGCAGTACTTC
.	.	TRBV18	TRBJ2-7	CASSHTGRTSSYEQYF	TGTGCCAGCTCACATACAGGGAGGACTAGCTCCTACGAGCAGTACTTC
.	TRBD1	TRBV5-1	TRBJ2-7	CASSYTGGTYEQYF	TGCGCCAGCAGCTATACAGGGGGCACCTACGAGCAGTACTTC
.	.	TRBV5-1	TRBJ2-5	CASSWRGRGETQYF	TGCGCCAGCAGCTGGAGGGGACGGGGAGAGACCCAGTACTTC
.	.	TRBV2	TRBJ1-2	CASGGANYGYTF	TGTGCCAGCGGGGGCGCTAACTATGGCTACACCTTC
once	.	TRBV7-2	TRBJ2-7	CASSLVAGASYEQYF	TGTGCCAGCAGCTTAGTGGCAGGGGCTTCCTACGAGCAGTACTTC
.	TRBD1	TRBV30	TRBJ2-7	CAWDRDHEQYF	TGTGCCTGGGACAGGGACCACGAGCAGTACTTC
.	TRBD1	TRBV30	TRBJ2-5	CAWRASGGQETQYF	TGTGCCTGGAGGGCGTCAGGGGGCCAAGAGACCCAGTACTTC
.	TRBD1	TRBV7-2	TRBJ2-1	CASSFGTGAYNEQFF	TGTGCCAGCAGCTTTGGGACAGGGGCCTACAATGAGCAGTTCTTC
.	TRBD1	TRBV5-4	TRBJ2-3	CASSLKVAGGSTDTQYF	TGTGCCAGCAGCTTGAAAGTGGCAGGGGGCTCCACAGATACGCAGTATTTT
few	.	TRBV19	TRBJ1-6	CASSITWGDSPLHF	TGTGCCAGTAGTATAACTTGGGGCGATTCACCCCTCCACTTT
.	.	TRBV11-2	TRBJ2-7	CASSLRVDRSSYEQYF	TGTGCCAGCAGCTTACGTGTCGACAGGAGCTCCTACGAGCAGTACTTC
.	TRBD1	TRBV27	TRBJ2-7	CASSPLSGQGGYEQYF	TGTGCCAGCAGCCCCCTCTCGGGACAGGGAGGGTACGAGCAGTACTTC
.	TRBD2	TRBV5-1	TRBJ2-1	CASSRLAGPSSYNEQFF	TGCGCCAGCAGCCGGCTAGCGGGGCCGAGCTCCTACAATGAGCAGTTCTTC
.	TRBD1	TRBV14	TRBJ2-7	CANQTGQGQPLSYEQYF	TGTGCCAACCAAACGGGACAGGGACAACCTTTGAGCTACGAGCAGTACTTC
.	.	TRBV4-1	TRBJ2-7	CASSQEGLGSYEQYF	TGCGCCAGCAGCCAAGAGGGGCTTGGCTCCTACGAGCAGTACTTC
.	.	TRBV12-2	TRBJ2-1	CASRPSTLGLAGIQFF	TGTGCAAGTCGCCCTAGTACCCTGGGACTAGCGGGAATTCAGTTCTTC
.	.	TRBV5-6	TRBJ1-5	CASSNLGDQPQHF	TGTGCCAGCAGCAACCTAGGCGATCAGCCCCAGCATTTT
.	TRBD1	TRBV6-5	TRBJ2-7	CASRDSGTGAYEQYF	TGTGCCAGCAGGGATTCCGGGACAGGGGCCTACGAGCAGTACTTC
.	TRBD2	TRBV29-1	TRBJ2-1	CSVLGTSRNNEQFF	TGCAGCGTACTCGGGACTAGCAGGAACAATGAGCAGTTCTTC
.	.	TRBV1	TRBJ2-1	CTSSEVTGLAGPSSYNEQFF	TGCACCAGCAGCGAAGTCACGGGACTAGCGGGACCCAGCTCCTACAATGAGCAGTTCTTC
.	.	TRBV18	TRBJ2-6	CASSPPSGGANVLTF	TGTGCCAGCTCACCACCGTCGGGGGGGGCCAACGTCCTGACTTTC
.	TRBD2	TRBV4-2	TRBJ2-1	CASSLRSPGLAGTLNEQFF	TGTGCCAGCAGCCTGAGATCGCCGGGACTAGCGGGCACCTTGAATGAGCAGTTCTTC
.	.	TRBV14	TRBJ2-3	CASSRANTQYF	TGTGCCAGCAGCAGAGCGAATACGCAGTATTTT
.	TRBD1	TRBV4-2	TRBJ1-5	CASSPGQVNQPQHF	TGTGCCAGCAGCCCCGGACAGGTCAATCAGCCCCAGCATTTT
.	TRBD2	TRBV29-1	TRBJ2-2	CSVDVGLAGGRAGELFF	TGCAGCGTTGATGTCGGACTAGCGGGGGGGCGGGCCGGGGAGCTGTTTTTT
once	.	TRBV4-1	TRBJ1-5	CASSQLVTGNQPQHF	TGCGCCAGCAGCCAACTCGTGACAGGCAATCAGCCCCAGCATTTT
.	TRBD1	TRBV9	TRBJ2-1	CASSWDRECEQFF	TGTGCCAGCAGCTGGGACAGGGAGTGCGAGCAGTTCTTC
.	TRBD2	TRBV18	TRBJ2-5	CASGAGAPQETQYF	TGTGCCAGTGGAGCGGGAGCTCCCCAAGAGACCCAGTACTTC
.	TRBD1	TRBV5-4	TRBJ2-1	CASSFPGTGGRNEQFF	TGTGCCAGCAGCTTTCCCGGGACAGGGGGTAGAAATGAGCAGTTCTTC
once	TRBD2	TRBV11-2	TRBJ2-1	CASSAGTSTNEQFF	TGTGCCAGCAGCGCCGGGACTAGCACCAATGAGCAGTTCTTC
.	.	TRBV30	TRBJ2-1	CAWSAVYEQFF	TGTGCCTGGAGTGCCGTATATGAGCAGTTCTTC
.	.	TRBV30	TRBJ1-1	CAWTPGVPKAFF	TGTGCCTGGACCCCGGGGGTACCCAAAGCTTTCTTT
.	.	TRBV5-6	TRBJ2-7	CASSYQGRDTEQYF	TGTGCCAGCAGCTACCAGGGAAGGGACACCGAGCAGTACTTC
.	.	TRBV5-6	TRBJ2-3	CASSNTRTDTQYF	TGTGCCAGCAGCAACACTAGAACCGATACGCAGTATTTT
once	TRBD2	TRBV4-2	TRBJ2-7	CASSQFFPGLGNEQYF	TGTGCCAGCAGCCAATTCTTCCCGGGACTAGGGAACGAGCAGTACTTC
.	TRBD1	TRBV5-1	TRBJ1-1	CASRGQGGMNTEAFF	TGCGCCAGCAGGGGACAGGGCGGGATGAACACTGAAGCTTTCTTT
.	.	TRBV2	TRBJ1-5	CASSESRDKFYQPQHF	TGTGCCAGCAGTGAATCTAGGGACAAATTCTATCAGCCCCAGCATTTT
few	.	TRBV27	TRBJ1-5	CASSWTPNQPQHF	TGTGCCAGCAGTTGGACACCCAATCAGCCCCAGCATTTT